Below are 26 T cell receptor beta chains sequenced from a single sample in a study of blood T cells in healthy people across ages. A J-beta primer mix and a sample-barcoded 5' primer were used in a second PCR of about 7 to 12 cycles. Via MiXCR, TCRdb re-called the 5' RACE reads, giving one row per CDR3 protein. The sample consists of approximately 670,000 distinct CDR3 sequences, 40% to 50% of them appearing once. The sequenced sample was blood. The receptors stem from a man aged 80 or over in good health.

The chain recombines TRBV4-2 with TRBJ1-2, with 10 positions matching TRBD1. The CDR3 sequence is 18 residues long. Trimming at V came to 4 bases and at J to 5 bases, leaving 16 bases not matched to a gene. The germline V gene encodes CDR1 LGHNA and CDR2 YNFKEQ. CDR3 sequence (DNA): TGTGCCAGCAGCCCGGATCTAGGGACAGGGGCCTTAGGGTATGGCTACACCTTC. This sequence encodes CASSPDLGTGALGYGYTF.

The chain links TRBV27 to TRBJ2-7, with 8 bases aligning to TRBD1. The junction had 14 bases not matched to a gene; V was cut back by 6 bases and J by 1 base. CDR1 and CDR2 (germline): MNHEY, SMNVEV (reference sequence). The CDR3 covers 17 residues. The CDR3 spells CASRADRVLEGSYEQYF. The DNA for the CDR3 is TGTGCCAGCAGGGCGGACAGGGTACTAGAAGGGTCCTACGAGCAGTACTTC.

In regard to this clonotype: This may stem from a read error, because a much larger clone lies one nucleotide away. The rearrangement joins TRBV4-3 to TRBJ2-3; 11 bases line up with TRBD1. The germline V gene has CDR1 LGHNA and CDR2 YSLEER. The CDR3 has 16 residues. The V gene end was trimmed by 2 bases and the J gene end by 5 bases; junction bases not matched to a gene: 6. CDR3 bases: TGCGCCAGCAGCCAACCCGGACAGGGGGCAAGAGATACGCAGTATTTT. It codes for CASSQPGQGARDTQYF.

The sample holds a few counts of this clonotype. The chain uses TRBV20-1 and TRBJ2-1, with 16 positions matching TRBD2. The CDR3 runs to 16 residues. CDR1 DFQATT and CDR2 SNEGSKA come from the germline V gene (reference sequence). V shed 5 bases, J shed 6 bases, and the junction held 7 bases outside the gene matches. CDR3 sequence: CSASGLAGGLGNEQFF. The DNA of the CDR3 is TGCAGTGCTTCGGGACTAGCGGGGGGGCTGGGCAATGAGCAGTTCTTC.

The chain recombines TRBV5-5 with TRBJ1-1; a possible D gene is TRBD1 (6 bases). V was shortened by 4 bases and J by 0 bases, with 10 bases between the two germline ends. The CDR3 contains 14 residues. Germline V gene sequence: CDR1 SGHKS, CDR2 YYEKEE (reference sequence). CDR3 residues: CASSVDSLNTEAFF. The CDR3 bases are TGTGCCAGCAGCGTGGACAGTCTGAACACTGAAGCTTTCTTT.

J is TRBJ1-1 and V is TRBV7-8, with a weak D call TRBD1 (5 bases). V dropped 5 bases and J dropped 4 bases, with 11 bases sitting between them. Germline loops: CDR1 SGHVS, CDR2 FQNEAQ. This CDR3 region has 13 residues. CDR3 nucleotide sequence: TGTGCCAGCAGCCCCTCGACAGTCACTGAAGCTTTCTTT. Its translation: CASSPSTVTEAFF.

This rearrangement joins TRBV18 to TRBJ1-2; 7 bases match TRBD1. J was trimmed by 7 bases and V by 3 bases; bases with no gene match: 8. Looked up from germline, CDR1 is KGHSH and CDR2 is LQKENI. This CDR3 has 14 amino acids. The CDR3 here is CASSPGTELCGYTF. As DNA, the CDR3 is TGTGCCAGCTCACCCGGGACAGAACTCTGTGGCTACACCTTC.

V usage is TRBV6-2 or TRBV6-3 and J usage is TRBJ2-2, with a possible D match to TRBD1 (6 bases). The CDR3 is 18 amino acids. In germline, CDR1 is MNHEY, CDR2 SVGEGT. Trimming left V 2 bases short and J 0 bases short, with 16 bases between. The CDR3 region has the DNA TGTGCCAGCAGTTACCGACCGGACAGAATCGCGAACACCGGGGAGCTGTTTTTT. It translates to CASSYRPDRIANTGELFF.

This chain uses TRBV20-1 with TRBJ1-2, with D tentatively TRBD1 (5 bases). The CDR3 covers 15 residues. From germline, CDR1 is DFQATT and CDR2 SNEGSKA (reference sequence). Trimming cost V 6 bases and J 7 bases, with 24 bases left between them. Here the CDR3 reads CSAPLGDAMEGGYTF. DNA of the CDR3: TGCAGTGCCCCCCTCGGGGACGCCATGGAAGGTGGCTACACCTTC.

This clonotype was counted ten times or more. The chain carries TRBV13 and TRBJ2-1; TRBD1 agrees at 8 bases. The germline V gene has CDR1 PRHDT and CDR2 FYEKMQ (reference sequence). V gave up 4 bases and J gave up 5 bases; unmatched junction bases: 4. This CDR3 region has 14 residues. The CDR3 spells CASSSGQGNNEQFF. As DNA, the CDR3 is TGTGCCAGCAGCTCCGGACAGGGCAACAATGAGCAGTTCTTC.

The chain uses TRBV20-1 and TRBJ1-5, with 7 bases that match TRBD1. CDR1 and CDR2 from the germline V gene are DFQATT and SNEGSKA (reference sequence). Trimming removed 3 bases from V and 3 bases from J; junction bases left unmatched: 5. This CDR3 spans 14 amino acids. The CDR3 region is CSASGGTVNQPQHF. The DNA of the CDR3 is TGCAGTGCTAGTGGGGGGACAGTCAATCAGCCCCAGCATTTT.

This clonotype has only a few counts. The chain couples TRBV6-2 or TRBV6-3 to TRBJ2-3; 9 nucleotides agree with TRBD2. Germline CDR1 MNHEY, CDR2 SVGEGT. V lost 3 bases to trimming and J lost 3 bases; unmatched junction nucleotides: 16. CDR3 size: 19 residues. CDR3 region: CASSYRLAAYQVDTDTQYF. CDR3 DNA sequence: TGTGCCAGCAGTTATCGACTAGCGGCCTACCAAGTGGATACAGATACGCAGTATTTT.

This clonotype occurred many times. V usage is TRBV5-1 and J usage is TRBJ2-3, with D tentatively TRBD1 (6 bases). CDR1 is SGHRS and CDR2 is YFSETQ in the germline V gene. Between the trimmed V and J ends, which lost 4 bases and 3 bases, there was a span of 15 bases. The CDR3 loop spans 15 amino acids. CDR3 in DNA: TGCGCCAGCAGCATGCAGAGTAGGGGGACAGATACGCAGTATTTT. This gives the protein CASSMQSRGTDTQYF.

The CDR3 loop is CSATRERGYGYTF. The CDR3 DNA reads as TGCAGTGCGACCAGGGAGAGGGGCTATGGCTACACCTTC. V usage is TRBV20-1 and J usage is TRBJ1-2; D possibly corresponds to TRBD1 (5 bases). Germline values: CDR1 DFQATT, CDR2 SNEGSKA (reference sequence). There are 13 residues in the CDR3. V shed 6 bases and J shed 4 bases, with 15 bases lying between them.

The chain uses TRBV28 and TRBJ2-3, with TRBD2 as a possible D gene (5 bases). The CDR3 runs 16 residues. V was pared by 7 bases and J by 1 base, with 18 bases between. Germline assignment: CDR1 MDHEN and CDR2 SYDVKM. As DNA, the CDR3 is TGTGCCAGCATTGCGGGCGCTAGGGTGGGCACAGATACGCAGTATTTT. The encoded protein is CASIAGARVGTDTQYF.

The rearrangement uses TRBV7-9 and TRBJ2-1; the D gene is possibly TRBD2 (6 bases). Trimming took 1 base from V and 6 from J, leaving 13 bases between them. CDR1 is SEHNR, CDR2 FQNEAQ, per germline (reference sequence). CDR3 length equals 15 residues. The CDR3 nucleotides read TGTGCCAGCAGCTTAGGCCTAGTGGGGGGCAATGAGCAGTTCTTC. This encodes CASSLGLVGGNEQFF.

The gene calls are TRBV6-2 or TRBV6-3 and TRBJ2-3; TRBD1 agrees at 8 bases. With 6 bases clipped from V and 6 bases from J, the junction kept 8 bases outside the gene matches. This CDR3 region has 14 residues. Germline V CDR1 and CDR2: MNHEY, SVGEGT. CDR3 protein: CASRAMGQVDTQYF. Here the CDR3 DNA reads TGTGCCAGCAGAGCGATGGGACAGGTCGATACGCAGTATTTT.

This clonotype was recorded a few times. The genes are TRBV3-1 and TRBJ2-3, with 7 positions matching TRBD2. CDR3 length: 17 residues. With V trimmed by 0 bases and J by 2 bases, 8 bases remained unmatched. The V gene's germline CDR1 is LGHDT and CDR2 YNNKEL (reference sequence). The CDR3 DNA sequence: TGTGCCAGCAGCCAAGATTGGTGGCGGGAGCACACAGATACGCAGTATTTT. Protein sequence: CASSQDWWREHTDTQYF.

This chain links TRBV20-1 with TRBJ1-1; D unresolved. Germline CDR1 and CDR2: DFQATT and SNEGSKA (reference sequence). The CDR3 runs 16 residues. V was trimmed by 2 bases and J by 2 bases, leaving 18 bases between them. In DNA form, the CDR3 reads TGCAGTGCTAGACAGCCCGTAGGAATTGGTAACACTGAAGCTTTCTTT. It translates to CSARQPVGIGNTEAFF.

Many counts were recorded for this clonotype. The chain links TRBV6-2 or TRBV6-3 to TRBJ1-5; 7 positions agree with TRBD1. The germline CDR1 and CDR2 sequences are MNHEY and SVGEGT. The CDR3 is made up of 13 amino acids. The V and J ends lost 5 bases and 7 bases, in that order; junction bases with no gene match: 5. CDR3 in DNA: TGTGCCAGCAGTGTAGACAGGGAACAGCCCCAGCATTTT. Translation gives CASSVDREQPQHF.

This clonotype was observed at least ten times. The chain couples TRBV5-5 to TRBJ2-5; TRBD2 matches at 8 bases. Germline loops: CDR1 SGHKS, CDR2 YYEKEE (reference sequence). Germline trimming cut 0 bases from V and 0 bases from J; bases unmatched to any gene: 7. This CDR3 region has 17 residues. CDR3 bases: TGTGCCAGCAGCTTGGTCGGTAGCGGGGCCAACCAAGAGACCCAGTACTTC. This translates into CASSLVGSGANQETQYF.

The chain employs TRBV5-1 and TRBJ2-6; D not certain. This CDR3 contains 12 residues. V was cut by 2 bases and J by 9 bases, with 6 bases left in between. The germline V gene has CDR1 SGHRS and CDR2 YFSETQ. CDR3 in DNA: TGCGCCAGCAGCTTCTCTAGCAACGTCCTGACTTTC. It translates to CASSFSSNVLTF.

The sample holds a few counts of this clonotype. The chain couples TRBV10-3 to TRBJ2-5; D ambiguous. This CDR3 region has 12 residues. CDR1 is ENHRY and CDR2 is SYGVKD in the germline V gene. Trimming removed 4 bases at V and 2 bases at J, with 5 bases between. The DNA of the CDR3 is TGTGCCATCAGTGGGTCTCAAGAGACCCAGTACTTC. Amino acids: CAISGSQETQYF.

V is TRBV7-2 and J is TRBJ1-1; no definite D call. Trimming took off 1 base at V and 6 bases at J, with 9 bases between the two ends. Per germline, CDR1 SGHTA and CDR2 FQGNSA. CDR3 length equals 13 residues. The CDR3 nucleotides are TGTGCCAGCAGCTTAGGTCCCCCCGCTGAAGCTTTCTTT. Translated: CASSLGPPAEAFF.

J is TRBJ2-5 and V is TRBV20-1; possible D gene TRBD2, 5 bases. CDR1 DFQATT and CDR2 SNEGSKA come from the germline V gene (reference sequence). V shed 5 bases and J shed 5 bases, with 18 bases lying between them. CDR3 length equals 14 residues. The CDR3 protein is CSAARRGSRETQYF. Here the CDR3 DNA reads TGCAGTGCTGCTAGACGGGGTAGCAGGGAGACCCAGTACTTC.

This clonotype was detected only a few times. The V gene is TRBV7-9, the J gene TRBJ1-1, with D maybe TRBD1 (6 bases). The V gene lost 5 bases and the J gene lost 4 bases, with 11 bases spanning the gap. The CDR3 totals 13 residues. CDR1 is SEHNR and CDR2 is FQNEAQ in the germline V gene (reference sequence). CDR3 DNA: TGTGCCAGCAGCCGTACGACAGGCACTGAAGCTTTCTTT. This gives the protein CASSRTTGTEAFF.